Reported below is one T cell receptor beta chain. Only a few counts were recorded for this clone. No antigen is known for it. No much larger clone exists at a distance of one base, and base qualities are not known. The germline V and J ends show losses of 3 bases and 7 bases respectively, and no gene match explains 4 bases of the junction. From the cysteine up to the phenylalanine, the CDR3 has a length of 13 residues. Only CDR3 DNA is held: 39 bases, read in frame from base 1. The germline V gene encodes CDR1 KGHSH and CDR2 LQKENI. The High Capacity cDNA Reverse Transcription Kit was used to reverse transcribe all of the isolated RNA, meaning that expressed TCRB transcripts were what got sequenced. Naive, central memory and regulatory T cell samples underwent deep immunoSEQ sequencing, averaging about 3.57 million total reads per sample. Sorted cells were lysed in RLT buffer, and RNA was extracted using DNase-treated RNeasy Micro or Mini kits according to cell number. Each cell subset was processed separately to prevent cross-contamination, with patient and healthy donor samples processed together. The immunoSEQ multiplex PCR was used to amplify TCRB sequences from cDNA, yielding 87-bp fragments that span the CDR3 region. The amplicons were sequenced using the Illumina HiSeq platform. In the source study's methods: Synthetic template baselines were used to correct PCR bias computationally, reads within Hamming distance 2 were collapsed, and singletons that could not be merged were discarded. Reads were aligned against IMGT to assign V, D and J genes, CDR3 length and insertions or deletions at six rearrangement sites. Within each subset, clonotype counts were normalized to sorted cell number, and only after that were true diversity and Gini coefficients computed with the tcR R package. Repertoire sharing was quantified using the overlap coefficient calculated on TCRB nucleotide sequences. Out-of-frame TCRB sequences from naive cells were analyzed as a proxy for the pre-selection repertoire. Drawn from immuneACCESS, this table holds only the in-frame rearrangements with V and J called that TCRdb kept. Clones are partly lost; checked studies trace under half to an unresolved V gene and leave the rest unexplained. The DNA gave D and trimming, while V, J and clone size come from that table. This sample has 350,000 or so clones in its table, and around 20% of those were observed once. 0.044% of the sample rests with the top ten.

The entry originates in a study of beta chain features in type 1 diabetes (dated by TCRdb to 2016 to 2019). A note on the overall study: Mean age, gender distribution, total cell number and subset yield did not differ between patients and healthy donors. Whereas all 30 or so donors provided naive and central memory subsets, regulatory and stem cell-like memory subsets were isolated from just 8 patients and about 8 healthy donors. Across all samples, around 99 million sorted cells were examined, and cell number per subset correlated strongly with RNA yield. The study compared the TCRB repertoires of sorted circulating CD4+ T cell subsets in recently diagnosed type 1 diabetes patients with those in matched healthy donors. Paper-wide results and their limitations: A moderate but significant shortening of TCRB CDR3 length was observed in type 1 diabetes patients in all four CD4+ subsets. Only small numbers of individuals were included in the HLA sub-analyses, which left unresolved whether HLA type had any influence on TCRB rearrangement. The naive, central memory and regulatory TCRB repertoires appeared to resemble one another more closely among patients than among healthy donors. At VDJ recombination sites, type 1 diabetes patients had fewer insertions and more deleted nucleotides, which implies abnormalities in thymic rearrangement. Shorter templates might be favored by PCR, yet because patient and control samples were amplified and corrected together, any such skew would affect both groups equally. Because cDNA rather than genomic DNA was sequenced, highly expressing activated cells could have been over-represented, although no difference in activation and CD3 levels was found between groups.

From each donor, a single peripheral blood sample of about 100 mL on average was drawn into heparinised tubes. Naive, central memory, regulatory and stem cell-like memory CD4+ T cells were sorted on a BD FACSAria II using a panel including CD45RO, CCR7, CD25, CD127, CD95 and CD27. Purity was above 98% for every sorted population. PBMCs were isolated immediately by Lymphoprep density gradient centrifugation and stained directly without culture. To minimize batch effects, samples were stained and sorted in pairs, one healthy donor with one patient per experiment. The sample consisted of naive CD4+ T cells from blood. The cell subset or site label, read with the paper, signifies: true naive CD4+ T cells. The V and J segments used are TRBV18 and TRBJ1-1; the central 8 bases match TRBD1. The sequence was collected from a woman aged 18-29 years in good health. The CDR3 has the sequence CASSPDRGGEAFF. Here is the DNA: TGTGCCAGCTCACCTGACAGGGGCGGTGAAGCTTTCTTT.